The clone carrying this T cell receptor (beta chain) was seen only a few times. This sample is drawn from a study of blood T cells in healthy people across ages. Alongside a J-beta primer mix, a sample-barcoded 5' primer served in a second PCR lasting about 6 to 11 cycles. A single record per CDR3 protein comes from TCRdb applying MiXCR to the 5' RACE reads. The table records around 1,700,000 distinct CDR3 sequences, 28% of them present only once. V was pared by 7 bases and J by 2 bases, with 8 bases of the junction left unmatched. Germline lookup yields CDR1 SGHRS and CDR2 YFSETQ. The CDR3 contains 14 residues.

The sample was blood. This rearrangement joins TRBV5-1 to TRBJ2-7, with 8 bases identical to TRBD1. This clonotype originated in a woman aged 30 to 39 in good health. CDR3 sequence: CASRTSTGAYEQYF. The CDR3 DNA is TGCGCCAGCCGAACCTCGACAGGGGCCTACGAGCAGTACTTC.